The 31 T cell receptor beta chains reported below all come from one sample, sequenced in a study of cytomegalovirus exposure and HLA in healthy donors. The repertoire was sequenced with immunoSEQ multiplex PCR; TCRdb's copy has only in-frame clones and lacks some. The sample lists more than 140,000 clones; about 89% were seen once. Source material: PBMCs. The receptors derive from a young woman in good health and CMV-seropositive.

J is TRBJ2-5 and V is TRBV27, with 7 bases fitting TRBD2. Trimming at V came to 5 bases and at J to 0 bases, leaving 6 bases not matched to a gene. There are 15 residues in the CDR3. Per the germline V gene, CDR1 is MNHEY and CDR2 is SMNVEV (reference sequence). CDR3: CASSGLTSYQETQYF. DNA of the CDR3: TGTGCCAGCAGTGGGTTGACTAGCTACCAAGAGACCCAGTACTTC.

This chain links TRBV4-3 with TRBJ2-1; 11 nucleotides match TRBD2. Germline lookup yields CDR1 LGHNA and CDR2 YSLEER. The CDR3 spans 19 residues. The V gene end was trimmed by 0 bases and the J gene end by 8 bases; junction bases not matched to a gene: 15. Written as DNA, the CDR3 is TGCGCCAGCAGCCAAGATCTCGGTAGCGGGAGGGCCGGAGGCCATGAGCAGTTCTTC. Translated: CASSQDLGSGRAGGHEQFF.

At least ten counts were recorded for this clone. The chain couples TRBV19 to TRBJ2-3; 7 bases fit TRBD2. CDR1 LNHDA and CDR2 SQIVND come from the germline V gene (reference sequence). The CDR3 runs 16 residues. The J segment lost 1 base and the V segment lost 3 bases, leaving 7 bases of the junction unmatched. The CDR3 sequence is CASSMVAGEGTDTQYF. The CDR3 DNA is TGTGCCAGTAGTATGGTGGCGGGAGAGGGCACAGATACGCAGTATTTT. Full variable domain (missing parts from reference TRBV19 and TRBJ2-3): DGGITQSPKYLFRKEGQNVTLSCEQNLNHDAMYWYRQDPGQGLRLIYYSQIVNDFQKGDIAEGYSVSREKKESFPLTVTSAQKNPTAFYLCASSMVAGEGTDTQYFGPGTRLTVL.

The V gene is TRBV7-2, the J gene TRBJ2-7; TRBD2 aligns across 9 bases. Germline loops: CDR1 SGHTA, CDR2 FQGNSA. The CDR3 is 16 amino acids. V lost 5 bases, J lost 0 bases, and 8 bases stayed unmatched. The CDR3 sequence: CASSPRGGRSSYEQYF. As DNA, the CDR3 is TGTGCCAGCAGCCCGCGGGGGGGGAGGAGCTCCTACGAGCAGTACTTC.

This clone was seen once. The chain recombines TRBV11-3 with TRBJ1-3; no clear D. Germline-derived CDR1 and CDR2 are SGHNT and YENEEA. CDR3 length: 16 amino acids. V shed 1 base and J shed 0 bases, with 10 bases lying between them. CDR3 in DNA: TGTGCCAGCAGCTTAGTTGCCACGAGCTCTGGAAACACCATATATTTT. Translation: CASSLVATSSGNTIYF. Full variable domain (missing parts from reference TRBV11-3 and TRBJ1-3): EAGVVQSPRYKIIEKKQPVAFWCNPISGHNTLYWYLQNLGQGPELLIRYENEEAVDDSQLPKDRFSAERLKGVDSTLKIQPAELGDSAVYLCASSLVATSSGNTIYFGEGSWLTVV.

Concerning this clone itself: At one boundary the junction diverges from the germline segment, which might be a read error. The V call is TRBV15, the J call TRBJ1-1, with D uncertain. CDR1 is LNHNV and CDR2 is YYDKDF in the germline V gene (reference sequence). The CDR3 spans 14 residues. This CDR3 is CATSRDQRNPEAFF. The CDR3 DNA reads TGTGCCACCAGCAGAGATCAGAGGAACCCTGAAGCTTTCTTT. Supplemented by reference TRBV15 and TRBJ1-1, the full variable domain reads DAMVIQNPRYQVTQFGKPVTLSCSQTLNHNVMYWYQQKSSQAPKLLFHYYDKDFNNEADTPDNFQSRRPNTSFCFLDIRSPGLGDTAMYLCATSRDQRNPEAFFGQGTRLTVV.

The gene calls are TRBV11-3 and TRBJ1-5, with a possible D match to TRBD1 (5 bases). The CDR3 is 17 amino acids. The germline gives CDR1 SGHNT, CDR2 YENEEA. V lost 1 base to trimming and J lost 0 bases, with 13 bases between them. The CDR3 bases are TGTGCCAGCAGCTTAGGAAGGGGTCGAGATAGCAATCAGCCCCAGCATTTT. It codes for CASSLGRGRDSNQPQHF.

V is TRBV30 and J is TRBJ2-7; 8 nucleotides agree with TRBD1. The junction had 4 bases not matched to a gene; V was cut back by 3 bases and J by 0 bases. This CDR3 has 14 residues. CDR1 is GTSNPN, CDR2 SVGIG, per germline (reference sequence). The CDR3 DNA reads TGTGCCTGGAGGTCTGGACAGGGCTCCTACGAGCAGTACTTC. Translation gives CAWRSGQGSYEQYF.

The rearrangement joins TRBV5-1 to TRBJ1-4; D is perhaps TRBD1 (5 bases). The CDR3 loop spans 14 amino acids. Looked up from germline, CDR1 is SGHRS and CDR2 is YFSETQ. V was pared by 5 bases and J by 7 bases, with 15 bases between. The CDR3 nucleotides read TGCGCCAGCAGTCGCGACAGTCTGGCTGAAAAACTGTTTTTT. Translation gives CASSRDSLAEKLFF.

The CDR3 DNA sequence: TGTGCCAGCAGCTTAGTGGCCTCTGGAAACACCATATATTTT. Translating gives CASSLVASGNTIYF. The rearrangement links TRBV11-3 to TRBJ1-3; D gene uncertain. The CDR3 extends over 14 amino acids. V lost 1 base to trimming and J lost 0 bases, with 4 bases between them. The V gene's germline CDR1 is SGHNT and CDR2 YENEEA. The full variable domain, rest sourced from reference TRBV11-3 and TRBJ1-3, is EAGVVQSPRYKIIEKKQPVAFWCNPISGHNTLYWYLQNLGQGPELLIRYENEEAVDDSQLPKDRFSAERLKGVDSTLKIQPAELGDSAVYLCASSLVASGNTIYFGEGSWLTVV.

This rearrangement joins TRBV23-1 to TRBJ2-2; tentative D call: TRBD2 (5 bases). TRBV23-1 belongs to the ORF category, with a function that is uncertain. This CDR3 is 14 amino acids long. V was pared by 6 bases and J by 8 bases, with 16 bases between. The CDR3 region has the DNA TGCGCCAGCAGCCGGGGAGTAGCCGGTGGGGAGCTGTTTTTT. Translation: CASSRGVAGGELFF.

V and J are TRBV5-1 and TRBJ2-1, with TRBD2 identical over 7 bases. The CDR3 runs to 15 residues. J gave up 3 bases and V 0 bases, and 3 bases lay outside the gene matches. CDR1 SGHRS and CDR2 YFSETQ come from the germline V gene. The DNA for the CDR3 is TGCGCCAGCAGCTTGGATTCTAGCGGCTACAATGAGCAGTTCTTC. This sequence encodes CASSLDSSGYNEQFF.

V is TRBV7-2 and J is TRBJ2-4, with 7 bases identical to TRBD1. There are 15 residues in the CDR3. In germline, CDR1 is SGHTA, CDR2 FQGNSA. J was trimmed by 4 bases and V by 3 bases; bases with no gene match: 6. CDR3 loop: CASSFRQGMKNIQYF. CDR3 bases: TGTGCCAGCAGCTTCAGACAGGGTATGAAAAACATTCAGTACTTC.

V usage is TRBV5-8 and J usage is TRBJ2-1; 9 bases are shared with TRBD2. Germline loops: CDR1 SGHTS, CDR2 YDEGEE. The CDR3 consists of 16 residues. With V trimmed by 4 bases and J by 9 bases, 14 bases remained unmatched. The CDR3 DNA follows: TGTGCCAGCAGCCCCAGGGAGTGGCGGGAGGGCCGTGAGCAGTTCTTC. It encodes CASSPREWREGREQFF. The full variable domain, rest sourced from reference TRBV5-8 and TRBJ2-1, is EAGVTQSPTHLIKTRGQQATLRCSPISGHTSVYWYQQALGLGLQFLLWYDEGEERNRGNFPPRFSGRQFPNYSSELNVNALELEDSALYLCASSPREWREGREQFFGPGTRLTVL.

Here the CDR3 DNA reads TGTGCCAGCTCCCCCGGGACAGGGCCTGAGGAGACCCAGTACTTC. It is translated as CASSPGTGPEETQYF. The chain has TRBV18 and TRBJ2-5; 9 bases map to TRBD1. The CDR3 sequence is 15 residues long. Germline V gene lookup returns CDR1 KGHSH and CDR2 LQKENI. V shed 6 bases, J shed 5 bases, and the junction held 10 bases outside the gene matches.

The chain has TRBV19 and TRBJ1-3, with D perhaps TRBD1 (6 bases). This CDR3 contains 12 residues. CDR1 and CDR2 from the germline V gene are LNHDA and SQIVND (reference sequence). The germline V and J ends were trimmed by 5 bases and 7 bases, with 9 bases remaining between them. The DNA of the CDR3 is TGTGCCAGTAGTCCACAGGGCAACACCATATATTTT. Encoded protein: CASSPQGNTIYF.

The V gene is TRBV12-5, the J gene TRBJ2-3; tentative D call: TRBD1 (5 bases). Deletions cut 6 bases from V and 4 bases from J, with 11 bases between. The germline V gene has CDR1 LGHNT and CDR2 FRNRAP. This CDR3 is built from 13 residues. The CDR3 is CASGPGWADTQYF. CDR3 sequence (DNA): TGTGCTAGTGGGCCAGGGTGGGCAGATACGCAGTATTTT.

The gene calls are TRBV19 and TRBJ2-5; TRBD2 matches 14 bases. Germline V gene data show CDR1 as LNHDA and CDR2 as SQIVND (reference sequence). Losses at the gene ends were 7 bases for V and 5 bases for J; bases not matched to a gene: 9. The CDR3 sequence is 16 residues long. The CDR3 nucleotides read TGTGCCAGTACCCCACGACTAGCGGGAGGGACGGAGACCCAGTACTTC. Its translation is CASTPRLAGGTETQYF.

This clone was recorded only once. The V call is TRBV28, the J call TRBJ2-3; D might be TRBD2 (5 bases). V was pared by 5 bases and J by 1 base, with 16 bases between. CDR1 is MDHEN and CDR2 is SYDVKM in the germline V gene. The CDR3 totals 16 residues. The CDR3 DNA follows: TGTGCCAGCAGTACCCAAAAAAGCGGTGGCACAGATACGCAGTATTTT. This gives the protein CASSTQKSGGTDTQYF.

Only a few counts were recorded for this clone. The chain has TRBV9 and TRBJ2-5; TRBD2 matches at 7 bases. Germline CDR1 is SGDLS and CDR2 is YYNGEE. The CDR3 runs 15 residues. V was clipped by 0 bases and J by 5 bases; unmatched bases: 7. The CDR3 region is CASSVEDGRWETQYF. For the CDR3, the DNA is TGTGCCAGCAGCGTAGAGGACGGGAGGTGGGAGACCCAGTACTTC.

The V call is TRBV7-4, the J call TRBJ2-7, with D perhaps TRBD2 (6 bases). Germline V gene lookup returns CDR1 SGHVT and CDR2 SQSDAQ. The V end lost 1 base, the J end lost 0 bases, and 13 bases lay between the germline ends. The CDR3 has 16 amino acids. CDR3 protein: CASSLEVAVTSYEQYF. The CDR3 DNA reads TGTGCCAGCAGCTTAGAGGTAGCGGTGACCTCCTACGAGCAGTACTTC.

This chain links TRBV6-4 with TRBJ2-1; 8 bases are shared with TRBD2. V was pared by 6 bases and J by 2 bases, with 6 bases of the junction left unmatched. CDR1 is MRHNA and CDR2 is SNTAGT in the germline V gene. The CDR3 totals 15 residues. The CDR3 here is CASSSGTSPYNEQFF. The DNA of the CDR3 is TGTGCCAGCAGCTCCGGGACTAGTCCCTACAATGAGCAGTTCTTC.

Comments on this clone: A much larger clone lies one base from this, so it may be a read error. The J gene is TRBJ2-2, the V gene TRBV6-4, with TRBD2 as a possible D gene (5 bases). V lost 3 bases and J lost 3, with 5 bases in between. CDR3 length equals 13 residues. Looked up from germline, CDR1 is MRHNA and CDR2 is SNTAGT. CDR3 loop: CASSERDTGELFF. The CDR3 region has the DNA TGTGCCAGCAGTGAGCGGGACACCGGGGAGCTGTTTTTT.

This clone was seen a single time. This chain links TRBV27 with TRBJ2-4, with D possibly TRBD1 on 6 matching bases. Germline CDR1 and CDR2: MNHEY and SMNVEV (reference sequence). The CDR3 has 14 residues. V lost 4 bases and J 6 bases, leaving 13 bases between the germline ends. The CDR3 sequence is CASSYSGVGNIQYF. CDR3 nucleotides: TGTGCCAGCAGTTATTCAGGGGTAGGAAACATTCAGTACTTC.

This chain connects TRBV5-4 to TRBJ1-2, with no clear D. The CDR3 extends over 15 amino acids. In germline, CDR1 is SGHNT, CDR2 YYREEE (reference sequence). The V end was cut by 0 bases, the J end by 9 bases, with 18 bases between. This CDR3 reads CASSLGTSEVLSYTF. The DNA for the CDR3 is TGTGCCAGCAGCTTGGGAACATCCGAGGTCTTGAGCTACACCTTC.

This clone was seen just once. This CDR3 reads CASQRGIGNQPQHF. The CDR3 DNA sequence: TGTGCCAGTCAGCGAGGTATTGGCAATCAGCCCCAGCATTTT. This chain links TRBV28 with TRBJ1-5; D is unclear. V was clipped by 9 bases and J by 2 bases, with 14 bases between them. The CDR3 consists of 14 residues. Germline V CDR1 and CDR2: MDHEN, SYDVKM.

CDR3 loop: CTSTASALRGTDTQYF. The CDR3, as DNA: TGCACCAGCACTGCTAGCGCACTAAGGGGAACAGATACGCAGTATTTT. V is TRBV1 and J is TRBJ2-3; TRBD2 is the table's D call and was not checked against the DNA. TRBV1 is designated a pseudogene. The CDR3 extends over 16 amino acids.

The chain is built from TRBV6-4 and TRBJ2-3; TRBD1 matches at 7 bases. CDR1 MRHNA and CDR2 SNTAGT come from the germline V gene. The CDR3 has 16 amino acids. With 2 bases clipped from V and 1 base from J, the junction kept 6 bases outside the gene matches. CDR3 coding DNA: TGTGCCAGCAGTGACCCACAGGGGATCGGCACAGATACGCAGTATTTT. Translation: CASSDPQGIGTDTQYF.

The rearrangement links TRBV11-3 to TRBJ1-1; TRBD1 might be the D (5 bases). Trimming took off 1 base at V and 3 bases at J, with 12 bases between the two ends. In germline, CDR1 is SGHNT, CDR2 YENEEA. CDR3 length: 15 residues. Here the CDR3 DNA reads TGTGCCAGCAGCTTAGTGACCCCGGGGGACACTGAAGCTTTCTTT. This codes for CASSLVTPGDTEAFF.

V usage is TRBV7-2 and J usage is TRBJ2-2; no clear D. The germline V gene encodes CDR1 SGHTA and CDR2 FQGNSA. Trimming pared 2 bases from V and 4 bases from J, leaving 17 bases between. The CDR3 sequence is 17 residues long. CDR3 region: CASSLRRFRSGTGELFF. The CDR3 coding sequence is TGTGCCAGCAGCTTAAGGAGATTTAGGTCGGGCACCGGGGAGCTGTTTTTT.

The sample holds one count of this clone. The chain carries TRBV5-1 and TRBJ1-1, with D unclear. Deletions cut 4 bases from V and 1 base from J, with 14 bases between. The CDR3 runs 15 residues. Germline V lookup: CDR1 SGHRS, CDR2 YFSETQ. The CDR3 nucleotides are TGCGCCAGCAGCCCTGGCCCGTCCAGGAACACTGAAGCTTTCTTT. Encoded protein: CASSPGPSRNTEAFF.